A single sample is the source of the 15 T cell receptor beta chains below, sequenced in a study of blood T cell repertoires in COVID-19. TCRdb's table, derived via immunoSEQ multiplex PCR, lists solely in-frame clones and lacks some. The sample yields 70,000 to 80,000 clones, 87% seen once. Sequences were obtained from peripheral blood. The source is a woman aged 45 to 65 with acute or convalescent COVID-19.

The J gene is TRBJ1-1, the V gene TRBV6-4, with no clear D. Trimming left V 2 bases short and J 5 bases short, with 15 bases between. Germline V gene lookup returns CDR1 MRHNA and CDR2 SNTAGT. The CDR3 sequence is 15 residues long. CDR3 DNA sequence: TGTGCCAGCAGTGACCCCCCGGACCGGGGAACTGAAGCTTTCTTT. Translated: CASSDPPDRGTEAFF.

This clone came up once. The chain combines TRBV24-1 with TRBJ2-1; 8 bases line up with TRBD2. The V gene's germline CDR1 is KGHDR and CDR2 SFDVKD. V dropped 10 bases and J dropped 9; count of bases not matched to a gene: 10. The CDR3 is made up of 13 amino acids. The CDR3 sequence is CATGSGSIGEQFF. The CDR3 region has the DNA TGTGCCACTGGGAGCGGGAGTATCGGTGAGCAGTTCTTC.

The chain recombines TRBV5-1 with TRBJ2-1, with D possibly being TRBD1 (6 bases). The CDR3 runs 14 residues. Germline CDR1 SGHRS, CDR2 YFSETQ. Trimming took off 3 bases at V and 1 base at J, with 8 bases between the two ends. The CDR3 DNA sequence: TGCGCCAGCAGCTCCGGGACATCCTACAATGAGCAGTTCTTC. As protein: CASSSGTSYNEQFF.

The rearrangement uses TRBV7-2 and TRBJ1-2; 11 bases map to TRBD1. CDR1 is SGHTA, CDR2 FQGNSA, per germline. The CDR3 consists of 18 residues. After removal of 6 bases from V and 3 bases from J, the junction contained 15 bases not matched to a gene. CDR3 DNA: TGTGCCAGCAGTAGACCCGCGGGACAGGGGGTATTCGACTATGGCTACACCTTC. This codes for CASSRPAGQGVFDYGYTF.

The rearrangement joins TRBV19 to TRBJ1-1; 8 nucleotides match TRBD1. With 6 bases clipped from V and 4 bases from J, the junction kept 7 bases outside the gene matches. The CDR3 is 14 residues long. The germline CDR1 and CDR2 sequences are LNHDA and SQIVND (reference sequence). The CDR3, as DNA: TGTGCCAGTAGGGGAAGGACAGGGCCCACTGAAGCTTTCTTT. Translated, it gives CASRGRTGPTEAFF.

V gene TRBV6-6 combines with J gene TRBJ1-1; a possible D gene is TRBD1 (6 bases). Germline V gene data show CDR1 as MNHNY and CDR2 as SVGAGI (reference sequence). This CDR3 region has 15 residues. V was pared by 5 bases and J by 0 bases, with 13 bases between. This CDR3 is CASSNRDGMNTEAFF. The CDR3 DNA is TGTGCCAGCAGTAACAGGGACGGAATGAACACTGAAGCTTTCTTT.

This rearrangement joins TRBV24-1 to TRBJ1-2; 9 bases align to TRBD1. Germline CDR1 reads KGHDR; CDR2 reads SFDVKD. The J segment lost 4 bases and the V segment lost 7 bases, leaving 6 bases of the junction unmatched. The CDR3 runs to 14 residues. CDR3 sequence reads: CATRRGQGTYGYTF. CDR3 DNA: TGTGCCACCAGAAGAGGACAGGGGACCTATGGCTACACCTTC.

V gene TRBV6-6 combines with J gene TRBJ1-6; possibly TRBD1 for D (6 bases). Germline values: CDR1 MNHNY, CDR2 SVGAGI (reference sequence). Between the trimmed V and J ends, which lost 0 bases and 7 bases, there was a span of 10 bases. The CDR3 sequence is 15 residues long. The CDR3: CASSYSSQGNSPLHF. In DNA form, the CDR3 reads TGTGCCAGCAGTTACTCGAGTCAGGGGAATTCACCCCTCCACTTT.

The chain combines TRBV7-2 with TRBJ1-3; no reliable D call. The CDR3 extends over 11 amino acids. Germline assignment: CDR1 SGHTA and CDR2 FQGNSA. V shed 4 bases and J shed 8 bases, with 6 bases lying between them. The CDR3 region is CASSSVDTIYF. The DNA for the CDR3 is TGTGCCAGCAGCTCGGTGGACACCATATATTTT.

The chain uses TRBV23-1 and TRBJ1-1; possible D gene TRBD1, 6 bases. TRBV23-1 belongs to the ORF category, with a function that is uncertain. The CDR3 sequence is 17 residues long. Trimming cost V 8 bases and J 3 bases, with 25 bases left between them. CDR3 in DNA: TGCGCCAGCCCCCCGGCCAGGGGACGGCCTGCGGACACTGAAGCTTTCTTT. Translating gives CASPPARGRPADTEAFF.

The V and J genes are TRBV27 and TRBJ2-7; TRBD1 matches 11 bases. This CDR3 contains 14 residues. With V trimmed by 6 bases and J by 5 bases, 6 bases remained unmatched. CDR1 MNHEY and CDR2 SMNVEV come from the germline V gene (reference sequence). The chain's CDR3 is CASSLDRGQHEQYF. Written as DNA, the CDR3 is TGTGCCAGCAGCTTGGACAGGGGGCAACACGAGCAGTACTTC.

The chain has TRBV5-4 and TRBJ2-5, with TRBD1 matching 9 bases. The CDR3 contains 14 residues. The V and J ends lost 4 bases and 3 bases, in that order; junction bases with no gene match: 4. Germline CDR1 reads SGHNT; CDR2 reads YYREEE (reference sequence). CDR3 sequence reads: CASSGTGKEETQYF. Written as DNA, the CDR3 is TGTGCCAGCAGCGGGACAGGGAAAGAAGAGACCCAGTACTTC.

This rearrangement joins TRBV15 to TRBJ2-7; 10 bases agree with TRBD1. V lost 4 bases to trimming and J lost 2 bases; unmatched junction nucleotides: 2. This CDR3 region has 14 residues. Looked up from germline, CDR1 is LNHNV and CDR2 is YYDKDF (reference sequence). In DNA, the CDR3 is TGTGCCACCAGCACCGGACAGGGGGCCTACGAGCAGTACTTC. Protein: CATSTGQGAYEQYF.

The chain recombines TRBV20-1 with TRBJ2-2, with unresolved D. Germline assignment: CDR1 DFQATT and CDR2 SNEGSKA (reference sequence). The CDR3 consists of 14 residues. Deletions cut 3 bases from V and 0 bases from J, with 8 bases between. CDR3 in DNA: TGCAGTGCTAGTCTACCATCGAACACCGGGGAGCTGTTTTTT. It yields the protein CSASLPSNTGELFF.

The V gene is TRBV6-1, the J gene TRBJ2-7; 11 bases are shared with TRBD2. The CDR3 spans 16 residues. In germline, CDR1 is MNHNS, CDR2 SASEGT. The V segment lost 1 base and the J segment 4 bases; nucleotides outside the gene matches: 6. The CDR3 region is CASSEVTSGKGYEQYF. The CDR3 DNA follows: TGTGCCAGCAGTGAAGTGACTAGCGGGAAAGGGTACGAGCAGTACTTC.